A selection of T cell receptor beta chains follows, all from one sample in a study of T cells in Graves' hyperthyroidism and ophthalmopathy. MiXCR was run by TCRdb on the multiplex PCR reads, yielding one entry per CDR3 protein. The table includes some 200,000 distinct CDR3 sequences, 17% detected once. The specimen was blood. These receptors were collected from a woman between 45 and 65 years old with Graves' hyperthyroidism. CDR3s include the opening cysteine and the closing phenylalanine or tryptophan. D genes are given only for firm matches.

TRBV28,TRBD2,CASSTGLAGVVEQFF
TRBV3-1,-,CASSQPRWGSSYNEQFF
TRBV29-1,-,CSVDSKGAIYGYTF
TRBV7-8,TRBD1,CASSWTGPSSYNSPLHF
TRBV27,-,CASSYRVGYEQYF
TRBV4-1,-,CASSQVMGGKYEQYF
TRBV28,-,CASNWSRDNQETQYF
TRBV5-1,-,CASSATSITSTDTQYF
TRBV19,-,CASSGRGGSSYEQYF
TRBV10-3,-,CAISRAPNEKLFF
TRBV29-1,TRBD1,CSVRGLADTQYF
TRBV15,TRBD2,CATSTRLAGAPEQYF
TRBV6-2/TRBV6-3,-,CASSYSWGQNEAFF
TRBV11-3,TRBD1,CASSAGTGTYEQYF
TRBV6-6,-,CASSYIQKNEKLFF
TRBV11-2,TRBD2,CASSFILAEQFF